The clone carrying this T cell receptor (beta chain) was detected ten times or more. These data belong to a study of T cells of healthy individuals. TCRdb itself ran the 5' RACE reads through MiXCR, one entry per CDR3 protein. Of 85,000 to 100,000 distinct CDR3 sequences in the sample, roughly 18% were seen once. V lost 4 bases, J lost 0 bases, and 11 bases lay in between. Germline CDR1 reads SGDLS; CDR2 reads YYNGEE. This CDR3 region has 15 residues. The sequence came from a human donor in good health. This chain joins TRBV9 and TRBJ1-3, with D hard to call. The CDR3 DNA reads TGTGCCAGCAGCTCCGCCGGTGGCTCTGGAAACACCATATATTTT. Residues: CASSSAGGSGNTIYF.